Listed here is a single TCR beta chain. Its antigen is currently unknown. The PCR ran on 60 Vbeta and 13 Jbeta primers. Assay: immunoSEQ multiplex PCR; the TCRdb copy retains only in-frame clones and omits some. The sample records 150,000 or so clones, about 8.9% being singletons. The entry originates in a study of cytomegalovirus exposure and HLA in healthy donors. General observations from the study: Previously analyzed data showed that most TCR beta V segments were productive at a frequency of about 87% or about 30%. Another analysis was done later, and it associated approximately 18,000 TCR beta sequences with HLA alleles at 0.05 false discovery rate.

The receptor's source is a man in his fifties in good health and CMV-seronegative. Sequencing was done on a sample of PBMCs.

CDR3 in DNA: TGTGCCAGCAGTCGTGGGAGACAAGAGACCCAGTACTTC. It specifies CASSRGRQETQYF. The rearrangement uses TRBV7-3 and TRBJ2-5; possibly TRBD2 for D (5 bases). CDR1 SGHTA and CDR2 FQGTGA come from the germline V gene. V dropped 6 bases and J dropped 2 bases, with 10 bases sitting between them. The CDR3 length is 13 residues.